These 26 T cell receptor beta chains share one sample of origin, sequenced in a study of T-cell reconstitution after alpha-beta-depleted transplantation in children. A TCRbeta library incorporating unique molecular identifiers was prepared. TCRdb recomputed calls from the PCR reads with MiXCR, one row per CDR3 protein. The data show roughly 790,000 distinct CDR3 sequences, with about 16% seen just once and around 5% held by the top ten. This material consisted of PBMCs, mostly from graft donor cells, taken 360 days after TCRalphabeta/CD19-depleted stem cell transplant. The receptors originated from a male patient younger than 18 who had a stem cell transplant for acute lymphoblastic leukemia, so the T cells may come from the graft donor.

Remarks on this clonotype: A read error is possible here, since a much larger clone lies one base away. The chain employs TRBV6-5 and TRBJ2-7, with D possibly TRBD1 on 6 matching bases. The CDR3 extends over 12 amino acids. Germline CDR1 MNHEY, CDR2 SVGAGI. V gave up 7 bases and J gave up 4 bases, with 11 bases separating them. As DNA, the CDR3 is TGTGCCAGCAAAATACAGGGTTACGAGCAGTACTTC. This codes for CASKIQGYEQYF.

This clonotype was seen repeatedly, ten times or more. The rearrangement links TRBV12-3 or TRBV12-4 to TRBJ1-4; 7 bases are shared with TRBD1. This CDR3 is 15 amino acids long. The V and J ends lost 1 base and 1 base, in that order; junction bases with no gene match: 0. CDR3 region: CASSLDRGTNEKLFF. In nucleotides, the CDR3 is TGTGCCAGCAGTTTAGACAGGGGAACTAATGAAAAACTGTTTTTT.

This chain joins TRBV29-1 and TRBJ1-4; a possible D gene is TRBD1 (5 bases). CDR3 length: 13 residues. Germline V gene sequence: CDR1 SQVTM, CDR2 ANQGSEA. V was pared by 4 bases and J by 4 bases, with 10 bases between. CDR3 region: CSVVWDLNEKLFF. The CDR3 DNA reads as TGCAGCGTTGTTTGGGACCTTAATGAAAAACTGTTTTTT. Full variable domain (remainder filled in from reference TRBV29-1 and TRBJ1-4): SAVISQKPSRDICQRGTSLTIQCQVDSQVTMMFWYRQQPGQSLTLIATANQGSEATYESGFVIDKFPISRPNLTFSTLTVSNMSPEDSSIYLCSVVWDLNEKLFFGSGTQLSVL.

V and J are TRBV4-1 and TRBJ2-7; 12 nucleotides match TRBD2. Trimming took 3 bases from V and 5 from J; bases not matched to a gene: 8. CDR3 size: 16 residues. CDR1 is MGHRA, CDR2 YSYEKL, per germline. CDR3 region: CASSQLRLAGAHEQYF. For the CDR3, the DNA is TGCGCCAGCAGCCAGCTCCGACTAGCGGGAGCCCACGAGCAGTACTTC.

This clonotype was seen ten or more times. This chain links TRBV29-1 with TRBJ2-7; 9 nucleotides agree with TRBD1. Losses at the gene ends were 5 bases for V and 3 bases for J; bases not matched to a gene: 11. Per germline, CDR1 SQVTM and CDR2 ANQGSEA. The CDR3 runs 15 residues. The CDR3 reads CSVHPDRGAIYEQYF. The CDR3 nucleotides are TGCAGCGTTCACCCGGACAGGGGAGCCATCTACGAGCAGTACTTC.

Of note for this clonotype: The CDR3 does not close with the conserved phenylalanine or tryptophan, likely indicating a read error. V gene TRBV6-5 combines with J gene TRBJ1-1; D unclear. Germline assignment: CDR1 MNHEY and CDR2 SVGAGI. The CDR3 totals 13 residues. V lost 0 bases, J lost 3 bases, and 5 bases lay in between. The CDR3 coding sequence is TGTGCCAGCAGTTACTCAAGAGACACTGAAGCTTTCTGT. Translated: CASSYSRDTEAFC.

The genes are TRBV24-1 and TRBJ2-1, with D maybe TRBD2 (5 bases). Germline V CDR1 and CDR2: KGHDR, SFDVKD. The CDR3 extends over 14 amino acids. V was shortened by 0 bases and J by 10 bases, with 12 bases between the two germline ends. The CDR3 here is CATSDLEGTGEQFF. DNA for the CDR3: TGTGCCACCAGTGATTTGGAGGGAACGGGCGAGCAGTTCTTC.

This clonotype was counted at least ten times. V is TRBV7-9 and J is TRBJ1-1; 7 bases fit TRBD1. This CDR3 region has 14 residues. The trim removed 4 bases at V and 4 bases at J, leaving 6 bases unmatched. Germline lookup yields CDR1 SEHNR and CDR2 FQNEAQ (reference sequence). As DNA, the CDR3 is TGTGCCAGCAGCTCCAGACAGGGTGGCACTGAAGCTTTCTTT. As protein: CASSSRQGGTEAFF.

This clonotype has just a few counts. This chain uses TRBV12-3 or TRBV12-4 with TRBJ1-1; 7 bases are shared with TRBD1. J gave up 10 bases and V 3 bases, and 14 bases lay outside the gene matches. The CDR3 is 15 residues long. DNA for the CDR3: TGTGCCAGCAGTTTGATCGGGACATCCCAGGGGGTAGCTTTCTTT. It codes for CASSLIGTSQGVAFF.

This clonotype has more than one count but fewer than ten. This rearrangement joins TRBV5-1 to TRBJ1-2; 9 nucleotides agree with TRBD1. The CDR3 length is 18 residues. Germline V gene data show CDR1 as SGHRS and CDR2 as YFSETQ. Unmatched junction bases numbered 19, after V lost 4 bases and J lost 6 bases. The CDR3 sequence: CASSLALVPGQGRDGYTF. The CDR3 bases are TGCGCCAGCAGCCTAGCTTTGGTCCCGGGACAGGGAAGGGATGGCTACACCTTC.

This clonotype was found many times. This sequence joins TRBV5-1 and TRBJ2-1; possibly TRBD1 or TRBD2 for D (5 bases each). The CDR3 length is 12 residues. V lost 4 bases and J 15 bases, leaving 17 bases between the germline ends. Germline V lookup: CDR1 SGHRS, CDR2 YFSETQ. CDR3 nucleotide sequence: TGCGCCAGCAGCACGGGACGGAGTGTCTTGTTCTTC. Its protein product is CASSTGRSVLFF.

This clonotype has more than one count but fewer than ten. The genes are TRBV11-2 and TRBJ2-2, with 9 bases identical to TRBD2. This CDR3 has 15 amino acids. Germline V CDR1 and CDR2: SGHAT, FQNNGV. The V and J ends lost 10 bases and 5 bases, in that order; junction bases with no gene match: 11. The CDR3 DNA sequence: TGTGCCACCACAAGGCTAGCGGGAAGTACCGGGGAGCTGTTTTTT. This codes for CATTRLAGSTGELFF.

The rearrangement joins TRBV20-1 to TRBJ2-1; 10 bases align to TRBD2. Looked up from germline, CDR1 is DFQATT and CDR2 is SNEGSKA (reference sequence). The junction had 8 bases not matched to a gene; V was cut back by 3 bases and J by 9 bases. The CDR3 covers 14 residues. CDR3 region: CSASWLAGVGEQFF. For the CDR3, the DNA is TGCAGTGCTAGCTGGCTAGCGGGAGTCGGTGAGCAGTTCTTC.

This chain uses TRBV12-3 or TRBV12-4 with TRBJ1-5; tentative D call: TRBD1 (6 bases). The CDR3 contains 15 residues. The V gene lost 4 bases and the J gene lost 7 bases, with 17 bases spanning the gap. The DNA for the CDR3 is TGTGCCAGCAGTTCCCTAGGGGGGGCAGGCCAGCCCCAGCATTTT. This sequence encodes CASSSLGGAGQPQHF.

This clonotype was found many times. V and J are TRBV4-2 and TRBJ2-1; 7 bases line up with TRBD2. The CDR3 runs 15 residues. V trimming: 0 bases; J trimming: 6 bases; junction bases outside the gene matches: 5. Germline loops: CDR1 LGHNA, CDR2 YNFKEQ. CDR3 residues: CASSQETGGVNEQFF. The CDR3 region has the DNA TGTGCCAGCAGCCAAGAAACGGGAGGTGTCAATGAGCAGTTCTTC.

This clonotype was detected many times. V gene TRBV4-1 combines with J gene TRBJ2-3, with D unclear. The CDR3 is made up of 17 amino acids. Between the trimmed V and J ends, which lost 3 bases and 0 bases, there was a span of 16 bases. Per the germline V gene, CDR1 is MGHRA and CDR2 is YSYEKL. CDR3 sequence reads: CASSQPETFVSTDTQYF. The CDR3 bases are TGCGCCAGCAGCCAGCCGGAGACTTTCGTTAGCACAGATACGCAGTATTTT.

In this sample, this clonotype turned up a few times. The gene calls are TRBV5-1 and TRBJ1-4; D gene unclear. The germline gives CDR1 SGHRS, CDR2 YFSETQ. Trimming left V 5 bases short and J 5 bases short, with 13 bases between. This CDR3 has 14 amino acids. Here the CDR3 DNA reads TGCGCCAGCAGTCGTGGCGGCGGGAATGAAAAACTGTTTTTT. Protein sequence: CASSRGGGNEKLFF.

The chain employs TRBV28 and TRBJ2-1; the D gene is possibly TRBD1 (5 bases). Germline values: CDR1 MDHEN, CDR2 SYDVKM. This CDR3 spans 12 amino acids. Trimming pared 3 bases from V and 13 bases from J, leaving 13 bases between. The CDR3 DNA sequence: TGTGCCAGCAGTTTTTATCGACAGTTCCAGTTCTTC. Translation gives CASSFYRQFQFF.

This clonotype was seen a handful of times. The CDR3 DNA reads as TGTGCCAGCAGCCAACCCGGGACTAGGAAACAGACCCCCTACGAGCAGTACTTC. Amino acid sequence: CASSQPGTRKQTPYEQYF. The chain joins TRBV4-2 to TRBJ2-7; 8 bases fit TRBD2. V shed 2 bases, J shed 2 bases, and the junction held 14 bases outside the gene matches. Germline V gene lookup returns CDR1 LGHNA and CDR2 YNFKEQ. CDR3 length equals 18 residues.

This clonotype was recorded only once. CDR3 DNA: TGTGCCAGCAGCGGGGAAGAGGGGGCCTACAATGAGCAGTTCTTC. It yields the protein CASSGEEGAYNEQFF. The V gene is TRBV7-2, the J gene TRBJ2-1; TRBD1 is a possible D gene (6 bases). Germline CDR1 is SGHTA and CDR2 is FQGNSA. The CDR3 is 15 amino acids. With 5 bases removed from V and 2 bases from J, the gap between germline ends came to 13 bases.

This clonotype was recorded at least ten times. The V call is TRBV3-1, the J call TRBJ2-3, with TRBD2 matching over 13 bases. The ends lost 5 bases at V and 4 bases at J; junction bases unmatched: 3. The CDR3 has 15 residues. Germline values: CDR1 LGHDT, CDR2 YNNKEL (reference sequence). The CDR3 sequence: CASSWTSGSADTQYF. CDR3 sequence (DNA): TGTGCCAGCAGCTGGACTAGCGGGAGTGCAGATACGCAGTATTTT.

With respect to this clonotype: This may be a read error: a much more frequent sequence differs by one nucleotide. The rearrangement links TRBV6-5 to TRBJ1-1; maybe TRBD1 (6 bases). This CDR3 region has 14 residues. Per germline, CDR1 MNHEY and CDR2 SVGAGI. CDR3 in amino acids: CTSRLNRVTSEAFF. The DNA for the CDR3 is TGTACCAGCAGATTAAACAGGGTAACGTCTGAAGCTTTCTTT.

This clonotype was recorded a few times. The CDR3 sequence is CASGQTMNTEAFF. CDR3 nucleotide sequence: TGCGCCAGCGGACAGACGATGAACACTGAAGCTTTCTTT. This chain links TRBV4-1 with TRBJ1-1; D is perhaps TRBD1 (6 bases). CDR1 and CDR2 (germline): MGHRA, YSYEKL. The V end was cut by 8 bases, the J end by 0 bases, with 10 bases between. The CDR3 runs to 13 residues.

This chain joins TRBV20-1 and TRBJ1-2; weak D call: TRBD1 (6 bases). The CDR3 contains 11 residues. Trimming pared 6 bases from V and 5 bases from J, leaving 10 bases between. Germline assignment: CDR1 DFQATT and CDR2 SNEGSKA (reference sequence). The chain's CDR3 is CSAYQGYGYTF. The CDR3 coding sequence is TGCAGTGCATATCAGGGGTATGGCTACACCTTC.

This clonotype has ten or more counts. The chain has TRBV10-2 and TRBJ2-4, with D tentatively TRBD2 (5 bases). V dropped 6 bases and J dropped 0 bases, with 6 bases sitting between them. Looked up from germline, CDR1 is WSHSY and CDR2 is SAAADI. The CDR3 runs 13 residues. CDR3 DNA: TGCGCCAGCAGGGAGGTAGCCAAAAACATTCAGTACTTC. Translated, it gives CASREVAKNIQYF.

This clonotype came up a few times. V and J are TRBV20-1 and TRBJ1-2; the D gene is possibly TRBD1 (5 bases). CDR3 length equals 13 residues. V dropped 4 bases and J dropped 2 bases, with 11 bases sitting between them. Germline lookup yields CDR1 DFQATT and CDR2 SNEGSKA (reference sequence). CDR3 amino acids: CSATKGTNYGYTF. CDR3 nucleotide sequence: TGCAGTGCTACTAAAGGGACCAACTATGGCTACACCTTC.